In its sample, the clone carrying this TCR beta chain was seen once. As yet, its antigen is unknown. A much more abundant neighbour one base away suggests this may be a read error. This entry is derived from a study of lung T cells in sarcoidosis with Löfgren's syndrome. For the study at large: Bronchoalveolar lavage fluid in sarcoidosis accumulates CD4+ T cells. Regarding the study as a whole: TRAV12-1 and TRBV2 were reportedly most expanded in Löfgren's patients.

Each CDR3 protein gets one entry after TCRdb re-called the reads with MiXCR. The data contain under 20,000 distinct CDR3 sequences, around 20% of them singletons. The germline V gene encodes CDR1 SGHTA and CDR2 FQGNSA. The CDR3 runs to 14 residues. This receptor was identified in a human donor with sarcoidosis (Löfgren's syndrome or another form), or a control subject (not recorded which). The sequenced material came from CD4+ T cells from bronchoalveolar lavage. The rearrangement links TRBV7-2 to TRBJ1-4; tentative D call: TRBD1 (5 bases). The CDR3 here is CANSLVGRGEKLFF. The CDR3 DNA sequence: TGTGCCAACAGCTTAGTGGGGAGGGGTGAAAAACTGTTTTTT.